These T cell receptor beta chains were read from a single sample in a study of T cell responses to AZD1222 COVID-19 vaccine. TCRdb's copy holds only in-frame clones and misses some; the assay was immunoSEQ multiplex PCR. The repertoire holds about 110,000 clones, about nine tenths seen once, with over 3.5% in the top ten. The sequencing here drew on peripheral blood, taken on day 0 of AZD1222 vaccination. The receptors shown here come from an adult in good health. CDR3s include the opening cysteine and the closing phenylalanine or tryptophan. The D gene is left open where the match is weak. Not every row has a clone size; where given, it reads once, few, many or a size class.

J | D | size | V | CDR3 | DNA
TRBJ1-2 | . | . | TRBV6-6 | CASSYLDGYTF | TGTGCCAGCAGTTACCTGGATGGCTACACCTTC
TRBJ2-1 | . | . | TRBV2 | CASSEDRTTYNEQFF | TGTGCCAGCAGTGAGGACAGGACTACTTACAATGAGCAGTTCTTC
TRBJ1-2 | . | . | TRBV3-1/TRBV3-2 | CASSQGAINYGYTF | TGTGCCAGCAGCCAAGGTGCTATTAACTATGGCTACACCTTC
TRBJ1-6 | . | . | TRBV12-3/TRBV12-4 | CASSSTDSPLHF | TGTGCCAGCAGTTCGACAGATTCACCCCTCCACTTT
TRBJ1-2 | TRBD1 | . | TRBV19 | CASSTQGNYGYTF | TGTGCCAGTAGTACACAGGGGAACTATGGCTACACCTTC
TRBJ1-1 | TRBD1 | . | TRBV7-9 | CASTYQQGSVEAFF | TGTGCCAGCACCTATCAACAGGGGAGTGTTGAAGCTTTCTTT
TRBJ2-3 | TRBD1 | . | TRBV29-1 | CSVELQGGLDTQYF | TGCAGCGTTGAACTACAGGGGGGCCTGGATACGCAGTATTTT
TRBJ2-1 | . | . | TRBV7-7 | CASSFTKSSYNEQFF | TGTGCCAGCAGCTTTACTAAAAGCTCCTACAATGAGCAGTTCTTC
TRBJ1-2 | TRBD1 | . | TRBV13 | CASSPGQGGNYGYTF | TGTGCCAGCAGCCCCGGACAGGGTGGAAACTATGGCTACACCTTC
TRBJ2-5 | . | . | TRBV18 | CASSPPGVQETQYF | TGTGCCAGCTCACCACCCGGAGTCCAAGAGACCCAGTACTTC
TRBJ1-2 | . | . | TRBV7-9 | CASSLLAGEDGYTF | TGTGCCAGCAGCTTACTGGCCGGAGAGGATGGCTACACCTTC
TRBJ1-2 | . | . | TRBV28 | CASSFQAYGYTF | TGTGCCAGCAGTTTCCAGGCGTATGGCTACACCTTC
TRBJ1-6 | . | . | TRBV28 | CASSLRRADGNSPLHF | TGTGCCAGCAGTTTAAGACGGGCCGACGGTAATTCACCCCTCCACTTT
TRBJ2-1 | TRBD2 | . | TRBV18 | CASSRGGGNNEQFF | TGTGCCAGCTCCCGCGGCGGGGGAAACAATGAGCAGTTCTTC
TRBJ2-7 | TRBD1 | . | TRBV10-3 | CATGVSRTGIQYEQYF | TGTGCCACCGGGGTTAGCCGGACAGGGATACAGTACGAGCAGTACTTC
TRBJ1-1 | . | . | TRBV7-2 | CASSHGGVNTEAFF | TGTGCCAGCAGCCACGGCGGGGTGAACACTGAAGCTTTCTTT
TRBJ2-5 | . | . | TRBV11-3 | CASSLGQGGETQYF | TGTGCCAGCAGCTTAGGCCAAGGGGGGGAGACCCAGTACTTC
TRBJ2-1 | TRBD2 | . | TRBV14 | CASSQDTSGPRDNEQFF | TGTGCCAGCAGCCAAGATACTAGCGGGCCGCGCGACAATGAGCAGTTCTTC
TRBJ2-2 | TRBD2 | . | TRBV7-9 | CASSRRLAGGNPGELFF | TGTGCCAGCAGCCGAAGACTAGCGGGGGGGAACCCCGGGGAGCTGTTTTTT
TRBJ2-7 | . | . | TRBV18 | CASSDGSYEQYF | TGTGCCAGCTCAGACGGCTCCTACGAGCAGTACTTC
TRBJ2-7 | . | . | TRBV7-2 | CASSLGRTRTYEQYF | TGTGCCAGCAGCTTAGGAAGGACAAGAACTTACGAGCAGTACTTC
TRBJ2-3 | TRBD2 | . | TRBV5-1 | CASSSGTSGRTDTQYF | TGCGCCAGCAGCTCCGGGACTAGCGGGAGAACAGATACGCAGTATTTT
TRBJ2-2 | . | . | TRBV18 | CASSPGAGELFF | TGTGCCAGCTCACCAGGGGCCGGGGAGCTGTTTTTT
TRBJ2-2 | . | . | TRBV7-6 | CASTLTGAGELFF | TGTGCCAGCACCCTAACAGGCGCCGGGGAGCTGTTTTTT
TRBJ1-1 | . | . | TRBV4-3 | CASSQGAVGNTEAFF | TGCGCCAGCAGCCAAGGGGCGGTCGGTAACACTGAAGCTTTCTTT
TRBJ1-2 | . | . | TRBV27 | CASRPTLNYGYTF | TGTGCCAGCAGGCCAACACTAAACTATGGCTACACCTTC
TRBJ1-4 | TRBD1 | . | TRBV5-4 | CASSYQGDEKLFF | TGTGCCAGCAGCTACCAGGGGGATGAAAAACTGTTTTTT
TRBJ2-1 | TRBD2 | . | TRBV3-1/TRBV3-2 | CASSRKSPGGCNEQFF | TGTGCCAGCAGCCGTAAGTCGCCGGGAGGGTGCAATGAGCAGTTCTTC
TRBJ2-1 | TRBD2 | few | TRBV5-4 | CASSLTPMAGGLYNEQFF | TGTGCCAGCAGCTTGACCCCTATGGCGGGGGGGCTCTACAATGAGCAGTTCTTC
TRBJ2-2 | . | . | TRBV30 | CAWSVARRYNTGELFF | TGTGCCTGGAGTGTAGCCAGGAGATATAACACCGGGGAGCTGTTTTTT
TRBJ1-5 | TRBD1 | . | TRBV6-6 | CASSSRTGPSNQPQHF | TGTGCCAGCAGTTCCCGGACAGGGCCGTCTAATCAGCCCCAGCATTTT
TRBJ1-4 | TRBD1 | . | TRBV11-2 | CASSLVGTENEKLFF | TGTGCCAGCAGCTTAGTAGGGACAGAAAATGAAAAACTGTTTTTT
TRBJ1-1 | TRBD1 | few | TRBV7-2 | CASSFTGTGLEAFF | TGTGCCAGCAGCTTCACCGGGACAGGGCTTGAAGCTTTCTTT
TRBJ2-1 | TRBD2 | once | TRBV29-1 | CSSLGSSGSSYNEQFF | TGCAGCTCTTTAGGATCTAGCGGAAGCTCCTACAATGAGCAGTTCTTC
TRBJ1-4 | . | . | TRBV27 | CASSLKRAQVNEKLFF | TGTGCCAGCAGTTTAAAACGGGCGCAGGTTAATGAAAAACTGTTTTTT
TRBJ1-1 | . | . | TRBV12-2 | CASRLGPDSRTVPMNTEAFF | TGTGCAAGTCGCTTAGGGCCAGATTCCCGGACAGTCCCCATGAACACTGAAGCTTTCTTT
TRBJ2-7 | . | . | TRBV11-2 | CASSLGSQNYEQYF | TGTGCCAGCAGCTTAGGGTCGCAGAACTACGAGCAGTACTTC
TRBJ2-2 | . | . | TRBV20-1 | CSAPGAGELFF | TGCAGTGCTCCAGGGGCCGGGGAGCTGTTTTTT
TRBJ1-6 | . | few | TRBV25-1 | CASSEQDSSPLHF | TGTGCCAGCAGTGAACAAGACAGTTCACCCCTCCACTTT
TRBJ2-5 | . | . | TRBV3-1/TRBV3-2 | CASSLEETQYF | TGTGCCAGCAGCCTAGAAGAGACCCAGTACTTC
TRBJ2-7 | . | . | TRBV28 | CASSQGPGEQYF | TGTGCCAGCAGTCAAGGACCCGGCGAGCAGTACTTC
TRBJ1-3 | . | . | TRBV5-4 | CASSLTGGGNTIYF | TGTGCCAGCAGCTTGACGGGAGGAGGAAACACCATATATTTT
TRBJ1-2 | TRBD1 | once | TRBV6-2/TRBV6-3 | CASSDRDHYGYTF | TGTGCCAGCAGCGACAGGGACCACTATGGCTACACCTTC
TRBJ2-7 | TRBD2 | few | TRBV5-1 | CASSVTSGYVDEQYF | TGCGCCAGCAGCGTGACTAGCGGATACGTAGACGAGCAGTACTTC
TRBJ1-1 | . | . | TRBV6-2/TRBV6-3 | CASSYAPREGAEAFF | TGTGCCAGCAGTTACGCCCCGAGGGAGGGGGCTGAAGCTTTCTTT
TRBJ2-2 | TRBD2 | . | TRBV19 | CASSKTSGRYRGTGELFF | TGTGCCAGTAGCAAGACTAGCGGGAGGTACCGTGGCACCGGGGAGCTGTTTTTT
TRBJ2-5 | TRBD2 | few | TRBV7-9 | CASSLGRAGTGQETQYF | TGTGCCAGCAGCCTAGGGAGAGCGGGGACTGGCCAAGAGACCCAGTACTTC
TRBJ1-6 | TRBD1 | . | TRBV4-1 | CASSQETGESAPLHF | TGCGCCAGCAGCCAAGAAACAGGGGAAAGTGCACCCCTCCACTTT
TRBJ2-7 | . | few | TRBV4-1 | CASSQGPDRTTYEQYF | TGCGCCAGCAGCCAAGGTCCAGACAGGACCACCTACGAGCAGTACTTC